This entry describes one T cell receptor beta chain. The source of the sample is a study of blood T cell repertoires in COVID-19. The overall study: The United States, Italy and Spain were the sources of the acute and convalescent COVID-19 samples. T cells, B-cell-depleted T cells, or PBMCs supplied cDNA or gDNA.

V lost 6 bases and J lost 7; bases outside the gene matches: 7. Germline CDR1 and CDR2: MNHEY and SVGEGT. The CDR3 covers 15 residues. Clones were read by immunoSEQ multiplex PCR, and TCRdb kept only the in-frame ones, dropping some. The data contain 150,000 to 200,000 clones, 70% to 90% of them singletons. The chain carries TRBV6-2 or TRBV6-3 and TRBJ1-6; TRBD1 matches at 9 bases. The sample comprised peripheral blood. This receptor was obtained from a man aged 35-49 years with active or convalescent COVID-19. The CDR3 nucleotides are TGTGCCAGCAGACCTCCGGGACAGGGAAATTCACCCCTCCACTTT. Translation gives CASRPPGQGNSPLHF.